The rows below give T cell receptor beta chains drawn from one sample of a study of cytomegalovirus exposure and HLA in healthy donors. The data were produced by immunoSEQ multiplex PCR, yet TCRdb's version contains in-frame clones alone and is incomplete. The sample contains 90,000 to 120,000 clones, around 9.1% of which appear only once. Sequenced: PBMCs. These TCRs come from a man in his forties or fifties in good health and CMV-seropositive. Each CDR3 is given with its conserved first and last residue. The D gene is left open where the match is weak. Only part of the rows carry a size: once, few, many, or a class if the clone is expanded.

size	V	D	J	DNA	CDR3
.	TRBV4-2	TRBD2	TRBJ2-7	TGTGCCAGCAGCCAAGATCGGGGTAGCGGGAGATACGAGCAGTACTTC	CASSQDRGSGRYEQYF
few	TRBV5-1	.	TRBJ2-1	TGCGCCAGCAGCTTGGCCCCAGCGAGCGTCTACAATGAGCAGTTCTTC	CASSLAPASVYNEQFF
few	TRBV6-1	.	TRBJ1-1	TGTGCCAGCACCCCCGGGGGGTCAGAGGGAGCTTTCTTT	CASTPGGSEGAFF
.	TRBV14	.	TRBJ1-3	TGTGCCAGCAGCCGAATCGACAGCAGCTCTGGAAACACCATATATTTT	CASSRIDSSSGNTIYF
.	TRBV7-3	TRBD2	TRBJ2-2	TGTGCCAGCAGCTCTAAGACTCGACTAGCGGGAGATGACACCGGGGAGCTGTTTTTT	CASSSKTRLAGDDTGELFF
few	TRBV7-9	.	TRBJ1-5	TGTGCCAGCAGCTTATCTTTCCAGAATCAGCCCCAGCATTTT	CASSLSFQNQPQHF
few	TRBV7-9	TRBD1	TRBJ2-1	TGTGCCAGCAGTCTTGACAGGGGGCCCTACAATGAGCAGTTCTTC	CASSLDRGPYNEQFF
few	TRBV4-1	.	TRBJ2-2	TGCGCCAGCAGCAAAGAGTGGAGCACCGGGGAGCTGTTTTTT	CASSKEWSTGELFF
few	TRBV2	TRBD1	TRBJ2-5	TGTGCCAGCAGTGTCAACAGGGGGCTAGAGACCCAGTACTTC	CASSVNRGLETQYF
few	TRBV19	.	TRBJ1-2	TGTGCCAGTAACGCGGACGGACTCTATGGCTACACCTTC	CASNADGLYGYTF
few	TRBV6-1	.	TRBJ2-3	TGTGCCAGCAGTGAAGGGCATGCTGGCACAGATACGCAGTATTTT	CASSEGHAGTDTQYF
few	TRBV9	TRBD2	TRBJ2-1	TGTGCCAGCAGCGTAGAGTGGACAGCGGGGGTACAGTTCTTC	CASSVEWTAGVQFF
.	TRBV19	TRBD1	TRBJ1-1	TGTGCCAGTAGTATAGGGACAGGGTTTGAAGCTTTCTTT	CASSIGTGFEAFF
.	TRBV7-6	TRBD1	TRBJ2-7	TGTGCCAGCAGCACCGGGACAGGGGACGGCATCTACGAGCAGTACTTC	CASSTGTGDGIYEQYF
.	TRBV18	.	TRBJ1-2	TGTGCCAGCTCACCACCCTCGACAGGAGCTTTCTATGGCTACACCTTC	CASSPPSTGAFYGYTF
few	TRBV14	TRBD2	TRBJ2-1	TGTGCCAGCAGCCGGGCGGGAGGACCGTACAATGAGCAGTTCTTC	CASSRAGGPYNEQFF
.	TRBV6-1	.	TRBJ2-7	TGTACTTCACGGGGGTCCTACGAGCAGTACTTC	CTSRGSYEQYF
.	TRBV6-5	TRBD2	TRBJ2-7	TGTGCCAGCAGTTACGCTAGCGGGAGGTCCGACGAGCAGTACTTC	CASSYASGRSDEQYF
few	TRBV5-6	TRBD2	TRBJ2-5	TGTGCCAGCAGCTTTGATGCGGGAGAAGAGACCCAGTACTTC	CASSFDAGEETQYF
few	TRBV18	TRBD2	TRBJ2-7	TGTGCCAGCTCACCACTCCCCGGGACTAGTTCCTACGAGCAGTACTTC	CASSPLPGTSSYEQYF
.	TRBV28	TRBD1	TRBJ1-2	TGTGCCAGCAGTCCGCCGGGACAGCTCTATGGCTACACCTTC	CASSPPGQLYGYTF
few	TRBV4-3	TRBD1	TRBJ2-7	TGCGCCAGCAGCAAAGTTCCGGGAAAGGGGGCTGACGAGCAGTACTTC	CASSKVPGKGADEQYF
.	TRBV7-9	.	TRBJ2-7	TGTGCCAGCAGCCAACCCCGACAGAGTACCTACGAGCAGTACTTC	CASSQPRQSTYEQYF
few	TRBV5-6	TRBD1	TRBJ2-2	TGTGCCAGCAGCTTGAGACAGGGAATGTACATCGGGGAGCTGTTTTTT	CASSLRQGMYIGELFF
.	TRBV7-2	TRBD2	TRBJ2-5	TGTGCCAGCAGCCTCGGGACTAGCGGAACCCAAGAGACCCAGTACTTC	CASSLGTSGTQETQYF
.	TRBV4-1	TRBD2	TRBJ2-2	TGCGCCAGCAGCCCAACCCGGGAGGGATGGACCGGGGAGCTGTTTTTT	CASSPTREGWTGELFF
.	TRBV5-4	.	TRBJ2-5	TGTGCCAGCAGCTTGGGGGTCGGGATCGGGCAAGAGACCCAGTACTTC	CASSLGVGIGQETQYF
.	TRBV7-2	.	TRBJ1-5	TGTGCCAGCAGCTTATCCCCTTATCAGCCCCAGCATTTT	CASSLSPYQPQHF
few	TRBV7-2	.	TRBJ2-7	TGTGCCAGCAGCTTAGGGGGGACTCTTGCCTACGAGCAGTACTTC	CASSLGGTLAYEQYF
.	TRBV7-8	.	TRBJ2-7	TGTGCCAGCAGCTTAGCGGTGACTCCCTACGAGCAGTACTTC	CASSLAVTPYEQYF
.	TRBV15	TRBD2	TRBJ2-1	TGTGCCACCAGCAGAGGGCTAGCGGGAGTTTTAGATGAGCAGTTCTTC	CATSRGLAGVLDEQFF
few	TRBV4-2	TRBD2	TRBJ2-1	TGTGCCAGCAGCCAAGACACGTTAGCGGGAGTTGAGCAGTTCTTC	CASSQDTLAGVEQFF
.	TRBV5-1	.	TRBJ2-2	TGCGCCAGCAGCTTGGTAGTAATAGCGGTACGGGCCGGGGAGCTGTTTTTT	CASSLVVIAVRAGELFF
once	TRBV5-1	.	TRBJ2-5	TGCGCCAGCATGCGTGGCGGGACGGGTGAACAAGAGACCCAGTACTTC	CASMRGGTGEQETQYF
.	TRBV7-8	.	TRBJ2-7	TGTGCCAGCAGCCCAGCCGGGGAGCAGTACTTC	CASSPAGEQYF
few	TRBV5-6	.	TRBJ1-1	TGTGCCAGCAGCTTAACGAGGACTGAAGCTTTCTTT	CASSLTRTEAFF
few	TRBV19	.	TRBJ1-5	TGTGCCAGTAGTTCGGGGCGGGGACGTAGCAATCAGCCCCAGCATTTT	CASSSGRGRSNQPQHF